One sample yielded the 20 T cell receptor beta chains listed below, sequenced in a study of tumor and adjacent non-tumor tissue in lung cancer. No cell sorting was done before RNA was extracted from the tissue. The normal lung tissue was taken more than 3 cm from the tumor edge. TCRbeta libraries were built with three rounds of nested PCR, modified from ARM-PCR. MiXCR was run by TCRdb on the multiplex PCR reads, yielding one entry per CDR3 protein. The sample carries approximately 110,000 distinct CDR3 sequences, about 64% recorded once. Sequencing was performed on distant non-tumor lung tissue. These receptors were taken from a man between 60 and 70 years old with non-small cell lung cancer.

This clonotype turned up a few times. The chain carries TRBV7-9 and TRBJ1-4; D unresolved. The germline V gene has CDR1 SEHNR and CDR2 FQNEAQ (reference sequence). With 1 base removed from V and 4 bases from J, the gap between germline ends came to 10 bases. The CDR3 consists of 15 residues. CDR3 DNA: TGTGCCAGCAGCTTAGGGGGAGGTGGTAATGAAAAACTGTTTTTT. Translation: CASSLGGGGNEKLFF.

Turning to this clonotype: A much larger clone differs by one base, so this may be a read error. V gene TRBV20-1 combines with J gene TRBJ2-1; 7 bases match TRBD2. From germline, CDR1 is DFQATT and CDR2 SNEGSKA (reference sequence). The CDR3 contains 14 residues. The CDR3 protein is CSARSAGDHNEHFF. The CDR3 DNA follows: TGCAGTGCTAGATCGGCGGGGGATCACAATGAGCACTTCTTC.

At least ten counts were recorded for this clonotype. The chain joins TRBV6-1 to TRBJ1-2; D gene unclear. Trimming took 4 bases from V and 4 from J, leaving 13 bases between them. Germline V CDR1 and CDR2: MNHNS, SASEGT. The CDR3 extends over 14 amino acids. CDR3 coding DNA: TGTGCCAGCAGTGGAGGAACGGAGGTCTATGGCTACACCTTC. Protein sequence: CASSGGTEVYGYTF.

This clonotype showed up just a few times. A much larger clone lies one base from this, so it may be a read error. The CDR3 reads CAISERDGDEQYF. In DNA form, the CDR3 reads TGTGCCATCAGTGAACGGGACGGGGACGAGCAGTACTTC. The V and J genes are TRBV10-3 and TRBJ2-7; D is perhaps TRBD1 or TRBD2 (5 bases each). V lost 3 bases and J lost 5, with 11 bases in between. There are 13 residues in the CDR3. Germline V gives CDR1 ENHRY, CDR2 SYGVKD.

CDR3 amino acids: CASSASTSGGARYNEQFF. Written as DNA, the CDR3 is TGTGCCAGCAGCGCCTCTACTAGCGGGGGAGCAAGGTACAATGAGCAGTTCTTC. This chain joins TRBV9 and TRBJ2-1; 11 bases line up with TRBD2. The V gene's germline CDR1 is SGDLS and CDR2 YYNGEE. The V and J ends lost 3 bases and 4 bases, in that order; junction bases with no gene match: 12. CDR3 length equals 18 residues.

Notes on this clonotype: It may be a read error: a sequence one base away is much more abundant. This chain joins TRBV6-2 or TRBV6-3 and TRBJ2-7; D unresolved. Per the germline V gene, CDR1 is MNHEY and CDR2 is SVGEGT. V was cut by 2 bases and J by 4 bases, with 9 bases left in between. This CDR3 spans 13 amino acids. The CDR3 DNA is TGTGCCAGCAGTTACCCCGTCGGGTACGAGCAGTACTTC. This codes for CASSYPVGYEQYF.

The chain combines TRBV12-3 or TRBV12-4 with TRBJ2-7; D gene unclear. V was trimmed by 8 bases and J by 9 bases, leaving 14 bases between them. There are 11 residues in the CDR3. CDR3 loop: CASRGPCVQYF. In DNA form, the CDR3 reads TGTGCCAGCCGTGGGCCCTGCGTGCAGTACTTC.

Worth noting for this clonotype: Compared with germline, one end of the junction differs, possibly owing to a read error. The chain couples TRBV6-6 to TRBJ2-6; D is possibly TRBD1 or TRBD2 (5 bases each). Germline V gene data show CDR1 as MNHNY and CDR2 as SVGAGI (reference sequence). The CDR3 is 16 amino acids. The CDR3 nucleotides read TGTGCCACCAGTTATTTGAGGGGCGTCGGGGCCAACGTCCTGACCTTC. This sequence encodes CATSYLRGVGANVLTF.

Comment on this clonotype: One end of the junction varies from germline; a read error may be responsible. The V gene is TRBV2, the J gene TRBJ1-5, with a possible D match to TRBD1 (6 bases). This CDR3 is built from 13 residues. The germline gives CDR1 SNHLY, CDR2 FYNNEI. CDR3 in amino acids: CTSRYREDQPQHF. CDR3 DNA: TGTACCAGCAGATACAGGGAGGATCAGCCCCAGCATTTT.

Worth noting for this clonotype: It is likely a read error, because the conserved phenylalanine at the end of the CDR3 is missing. This chain joins TRBV4-3 and TRBJ2-1; D gene uncertain. The CDR3 has 13 amino acids. V lost 3 bases and J 6 bases, leaving 9 bases between the germline ends. Per germline, CDR1 LGHNA and CDR2 YSLEER. CDR3 coding DNA: TGCGCCAGCAGCCACCAGGATAGCAATGAGCAGTTCCTC. Protein product: CASSHQDSNEQFL.

In its sample, this clonotype was seen once. In this CDR3 the conserved last residue, phenylalanine or tryptophan, is missing, so a read error is likely. The rearrangement uses TRBV29-1 and TRBJ2-3; D not resolved. Per germline, CDR1 SQVTM and CDR2 ANQGSEA. The CDR3 is 15 residues long. V shed 8 bases and J shed 2 bases, with 20 bases lying between them. CDR3: CSFSSILFSTDTQYY. CDR3 bases: TGCAGCTTCAGTAGTATCCTATTCTCCACAGATACGCAGTATTAT.

This clonotype was observed at least ten times. This chain uses TRBV5-1 with TRBJ2-2; TRBD2 aligns across 11 bases. Germline V gene sequence: CDR1 SGHRS, CDR2 YFSETQ. CDR3 size: 16 residues. With 4 bases clipped from V and 5 bases from J, the junction kept 7 bases outside the gene matches. This CDR3 reads CASSQWTSGLTGELFF. DNA of the CDR3: TGCGCCAGCAGCCAATGGACTAGCGGGCTGACCGGGGAGCTGTTTTTT.

This clonotype was observed a few times. The rearrangement joins TRBV6-1 to TRBJ2-5, with 10 positions matching TRBD2. After removal of 6 bases from V and 5 bases from J, the junction contained 18 bases not matched to a gene. This CDR3 is built from 18 residues. CDR1 is MNHNS and CDR2 is SASEGT in the germline V gene. This chain's CDR3 is CASRNRSSGRPGEETQYF. The CDR3 nucleotides read TGTGCCAGCAGGAACCGTTCTAGCGGGAGACCCGGGGAGGAGACCCAGTACTTC.

In its sample, this clonotype was seen many times. The gene calls are TRBV29-1 and TRBJ1-5; the match to TRBD1 covers 7 bases. The V gene end was trimmed by 7 bases and the J gene end by 5 bases; junction bases not matched to a gene: 8. Germline loops: CDR1 SQVTM, CDR2 ANQGSEA. The CDR3 spans 13 residues. CDR3 sequence: CSASQGFYQPQHF. In DNA form, the CDR3 reads TGCAGCGCTTCACAGGGGTTTTATCAGCCCCAGCATTTT.

Of note for this clonotype: This may stem from a read error, because a much larger clone lies one nucleotide away. This likely comes from a read error, as the CDR3 has no conserved phenylalanine or tryptophan at its end. The chain's CDR3 is CASSSTYGYTL. In DNA form, the CDR3 reads TGTGCCAGCAGTTCGACCTATGGCTACACCCTC. The chain uses TRBV28 and TRBJ1-2; unclear D gene. Per the germline V gene, CDR1 is MDHEN and CDR2 is SYDVKM. The CDR3 consists of 11 residues. Trimming shortened V by 4 bases and J by 4 bases, and 4 bases separated the two germline ends.

For this clonotype: Compared with germline, one end of the junction differs, possibly owing to a read error. The chain combines TRBV29-1 with TRBJ2-2; 8 bases match TRBD2. Germline V gene sequence: CDR1 SQVTM, CDR2 ANQGSEA. The CDR3 runs to 14 residues. This chain's CDR3 is CSVRTSPNTGELFF. The CDR3 DNA reads as TGCAGCGTGAGGACTAGCCCGAACACCGGGGAGCTGTTTTTC.

In this sample, this clonotype turned up once. Since a much larger clone is just one base distant, this may be a read error. The rearrangement joins TRBV6-2 or TRBV6-3 to TRBJ1-1; D gene uncertain. V was clipped by 8 bases and J by 0 bases, with 10 bases between them. Germline CDR1 reads MNHEY; CDR2 reads SVGEGT. This CDR3 spans 13 amino acids. The CDR3 is CASASQMNTEAFF. CDR3 nucleotides: TGTGCCAGCGCATCACAGATGAACACTGAAGCTTTCTTT.

J is TRBJ2-7 and V is TRBV6-2 or TRBV6-3, with TRBD2 identical over 8 bases. This CDR3 has 12 residues. Germline V gene sequence: CDR1 MNHEY, CDR2 SVGEGT. With V trimmed by 5 bases and J by 8 bases, 5 bases remained unmatched. CDR3 nucleotides: TGTGCCAGCAGTCGGGGGGGCTCCAAGCAGTACTTC. Amino acids: CASSRGGSKQYF.

Comments on this clonotype: A read error is likely, as this CDR3 ends without the conserved phenylalanine or tryptophan. The chain uses TRBV29-1 and TRBJ2-7; D is unclear. The V gene lost 4 bases and the J gene lost 4 bases, with 5 bases spanning the gap. CDR3 length: 10 residues. Germline CDR1 SQVTM, CDR2 ANQGSEA. The CDR3 nucleotides read TGCAGCGTTGGGGGTTACGAGCAGTACATC. It specifies CSVGGYEQYI.

V is TRBV5-6 and J is TRBJ2-7; D is possibly TRBD1 (6 bases). Trimming shortened V by 8 bases and J by 5 bases, and 29 bases separated the two germline ends. Germline assignment: CDR1 SGHDT and CDR2 YYEEEE. CDR3 length: 17 amino acids. CDR3 in amino acids: CASSTGQSTTRPHEQYF. The DNA for the CDR3 is TGTGCCAGTAGCACTGGACAGTCAACAACGAGGCCCCACGAGCAGTACTTC.